The 14 T cell receptor beta chains reported below all come from one sample, sequenced in a study of control samples from healthy donors and cancer patients. Repertoires were generated with immunoSEQ multiplex PCR, while TCRdb's copy carries only in-frame clones and drops some. Of about 92,000 clones detected, around 82% appear once; the ten largest clones hold approximately 9.8%. Source material: blood. The receptors shown here come from a woman aged 60-70 years in good health.

CDR3 protein: CASRAQGTSTDTQYF. In DNA, the CDR3 is TGTGCCAGCAGAGCGCAGGGTACTAGCACAGATACGCAGTATTTT. The gene calls are TRBV2 and TRBJ2-3; weak D call: TRBD1 (5 bases). CDR3 size: 15 residues. Germline assignment: CDR1 SNHLY and CDR2 FYNNEI. V gave up 6 bases and J gave up 0 bases, with 13 bases separating them.

J is TRBJ2-3 and V is TRBV10-2, with no clear D. The V gene lost 0 bases and the J gene lost 6 bases, with 4 bases spanning the gap. The germline V gene encodes CDR1 WSHSY and CDR2 SAAADI. This CDR3 contains 12 residues. Here the CDR3 DNA reads TGCGCCAGCAGTGAGTCACTCGATACGCAGTATTTT. Translated: CASSESLDTQYF.

V gene TRBV20-1 combines with J gene TRBJ2-5; D may be TRBD2 (6 bases). This CDR3 spans 10 amino acids. Trimming took 3 bases from V and 13 from J, leaving 12 bases between them. Germline-derived CDR1 and CDR2 are DFQATT and SNEGSKA (reference sequence). CDR3 nucleotide sequence: TGCAGTGCTAGGGGACTTTCTGCGTACTTC. Translating it yields CSARGLSAYF.

The J gene is TRBJ2-6, the V gene TRBV7-9; unclear D gene. From germline, CDR1 is SEHNR and CDR2 FQNEAQ (reference sequence). The CDR3 spans 15 residues. V lost 5 bases, J lost 3 bases, and 11 bases lay in between. The CDR3, as DNA: TGTGCCAGCAGCCCCTCTAGGGTTGGGGCCAACGTCCTGACTTTC. As protein: CASSPSRVGANVLTF.

The V and J genes are TRBV3-1 (or the pseudogene TRBV3-2) and TRBJ2-1; the D is unclear. The CDR3 contains 14 residues. V was pared by 4 bases and J by 5 bases, with 12 bases between. Germline V gene lookup returns CDR1 LGHDT and CDR2 YNNKEL (reference sequence). The chain's CDR3 is CASSRRQFDNEQFF. The CDR3 DNA sequence: TGTGCCAGCAGCCGACGTCAGTTTGACAATGAGCAGTTCTTC.

The rearrangement links TRBV5-1 to TRBJ2-7; maybe TRBD1 (6 bases). The CDR3 contains 17 residues. Looked up from germline, CDR1 is SGHRS and CDR2 is YFSETQ. V lost 1 base, J lost 4 bases, and 21 bases lay in between. The CDR3 coding sequence is TGCGCCAGCAGCTTGTTGTCGTCCGTCACAGGGTCATACGAGCAGTACTTC. Its protein is CASSLLSSVTGSYEQYF.

The J gene is TRBJ1-1, the V gene TRBV3-1 (or the pseudogene TRBV3-2), with D tentatively TRBD1 (5 bases). This CDR3 is 14 amino acids long. Germline CDR1 and CDR2: LGHDT and YNNKEL (reference sequence). V was pared by 6 bases and J by 0 bases, with 11 bases between. CDR3 protein: CASSRQSMNTEAFF. CDR3 nucleotides: TGTGCCAGCAGTCGACAGTCCATGAACACTGAAGCTTTCTTT.

This clone has just a few counts. The chain couples TRBV28 to TRBJ1-5, with D possibly matching TRBD1 (6 bases). Trimming removed 7 bases at V and 3 bases at J, with 13 bases between. This CDR3 has 14 amino acids. Germline V gene sequence: CDR1 MDHEN, CDR2 SYDVKM. The DNA of the CDR3 is TGTGCCAGCACCAAAGGGGGATTCAATCAGCCCCAGCATTTT. It specifies CASTKGGFNQPQHF. Variable domain in full (rest from reference TRBV28 and TRBJ1-5): DVKVTQSSRYLVKRTGEKVFLECVQDMDHENMFWYRQDPGLGLRLIYFSYDVKMKEKGDIPEGYSVSREKKERFSLILESASTNQTSMYLCASTKGGFNQPQHFGDGTRLSIL.

The V gene is TRBV27, the J gene TRBJ2-3; the D gene is possibly TRBD2 (6 bases). This CDR3 spans 15 amino acids. Germline CDR1 is MNHEY and CDR2 is SMNVEV (reference sequence). Between the trimmed V and J ends, which lost 3 bases and 4 bases, there was a span of 14 bases. CDR3 protein: CASSLAGLHADTQYF. For the CDR3, the DNA is TGTGCCAGCAGTTTGGCGGGACTCCACGCAGATACGCAGTATTTT.

The chain couples TRBV15 to TRBJ1-1, with D perhaps TRBD1 (5 bases). The CDR3 spans 15 residues. The V gene lost 1 base and the J gene lost 2 bases, with 11 bases spanning the gap. Germline V CDR1 and CDR2: LNHNV, YYDKDF (reference sequence). This CDR3 reads CATSRGQGANTEAFF. The CDR3, as DNA: TGTGCCACCAGCAGAGGCCAGGGCGCCAACACTGAAGCTTTCTTT.

The V and J genes are TRBV3-1 (or the pseudogene TRBV3-2) and TRBJ1-4; no clear D. CDR1 LGHDT and CDR2 YNNKEL come from the germline V gene (reference sequence). Trimming pared 6 bases from V and 4 bases from J, leaving 3 bases between. The CDR3 runs 11 residues. CDR3 sequence reads: CASRLNEKLFF. The CDR3 bases are TGTGCCAGCAGGCTTAATGAAAAACTGTTTTTT.

This clone appeared once. The genes are TRBV7-2 and TRBJ1-5; D is unresolved. V was clipped by 0 bases and J by 9 bases, with 9 bases between them. There are 13 residues in the CDR3. CDR1 and CDR2 (germline): SGHTA, FQGNSA. CDR3 DNA: TGTGCCAGCAGCTTAGCTGAGGCGGCGCCCCAGCATTTT. It yields the protein CASSLAEAAPQHF.

The chain joins TRBV19 to TRBJ2-3; D uncertain. The V end lost 5 bases, the J end lost 4 bases, and 13 bases lay between the germline ends. CDR1 is LNHDA and CDR2 is SQIVND in the germline V gene (reference sequence). This CDR3 contains 14 residues. In DNA form, the CDR3 reads TGTGCCAGTAGTTTTAGGGCCGAGGCAGATACGCAGTATTTT. Its protein is CASSFRAEADTQYF.

The gene calls are TRBV6-6 and TRBJ2-6; 9 nucleotides agree with TRBD1. Losses at the gene ends were 5 bases for V and 1 base for J; bases not matched to a gene: 6. The germline V gene has CDR1 MNHNY and CDR2 SVGAGI (reference sequence). This CDR3 region has 17 residues. CDR3 amino acids: CASSHGQGKSGANVLTF. CDR3 DNA sequence: TGTGCCAGCAGTCACGGACAGGGGAAGTCTGGGGCCAACGTCCTGACTTTC.